The present entry profiles one TCR beta chain with its context. The data derive from a study of T cell changes during pregnancy in multiple sclerosis. Germline V gene sequence: CDR1 SGHRS, CDR2 YFSETQ. The CDR3 sequence is 14 residues long. The V gene end was trimmed by 0 bases and the J gene end by 11 bases; junction bases not matched to a gene: 8. The table came from immunoSEQ multiplex PCR; TCRdb's copy has only in-frame clones and leaves some out. This sample has approximately 88,000 clones, with about 95% found just once. The sequenced sample was peripheral blood, obtained in the second trimester of pregnancy. This chain connects TRBV5-1 to TRBJ2-4, with 7 bases aligning to TRBD1. The origin of this receptor is a female donor with multiple sclerosis, enrolled in a pregnancy study. CDR3 amino acids: CASSLAGRGFFQYF. CDR3 nucleotides: TGCGCCAGCAGCTTGGCAGGCAGGGGGTTTTTTCAGTACTTC.